These 9 T cell receptor beta chains share one sample of origin, sequenced in a study of shared clonotypes between healthy human individuals. Some clones are missing from TCRdb's copy, which holds only in-frame ones; the method was immunoSEQ multiplex PCR. In the table there are under 750,000 clones, around 77% of which are singletons. Sequenced input: memory CD4+ T cells sorted from blood. Subset given: CD45RA-negative fraction. The receptors were sampled from a woman in her 30s in good health.

The chain joins TRBV30 to TRBJ1-6, with D unclear. Between the trimmed V and J ends, which lost 0 bases and 7 bases, there was a span of 10 bases. The CDR3 totals 14 residues. Germline assignment: CDR1 GTSNPN and CDR2 SVGIG (reference sequence). The CDR3 loop is CAWSVLDINSPLHF. DNA of the CDR3: TGTGCCTGGAGTGTACTCGATATCAATTCACCCCTCCACTTT. Based on the CDR3 plus reference TRBV30 and TRBJ1-6, the full variable domain is SQTIHQWPATLVQPVGSPLSLECTVEGTSNPNLYWYRQAAGRGLQLLFYSVGIGQISSEVPQNLSASRPQDRQFILSSKKLLLSDSGFYLCAWSVLDINSPLHFGNGTRLTVT.

The rearrangement links TRBV18 to TRBJ2-1; D is unresolved. V dropped 3 bases and J dropped 7 bases, with 25 bases sitting between them. This CDR3 spans 18 amino acids. Germline assignment: CDR1 KGHSH and CDR2 LQKENI. The CDR3 nucleotides read TGTGCCAGCTCACCCGCGGCACCCGGAGCCTATGCCCCAAATGAGCAGTTCTTC. Translated, it gives CASSPAAPGAYAPNEQFF.

Ten or more counts support this clone. The chain combines TRBV7-9 with TRBJ1-4; D gene unclear. V was pared by 6 bases and J by 0 bases, with 8 bases between. Germline lookup yields CDR1 SEHNR and CDR2 FQNEAQ (reference sequence). The CDR3 runs to 14 residues. CDR3 bases: TGTGCCAGCAGGACAAGGGCAACTAATGAAAAACTGTTTTTT. Encoded protein: CASRTRATNEKLFF.

The rearrangement uses TRBV19 and TRBJ2-5, with TRBD1 matching 7 bases. The CDR3 runs 15 residues. The V gene end was trimmed by 5 bases and the J gene end by 1 base; junction bases not matched to a gene: 7. CDR1 is LNHDA and CDR2 is SQIVND in the germline V gene (reference sequence). CDR3 nucleotides: TGTGCCAGTAGTTTCGGACAGGCCATCCAAGAGACCCAGTACTTC. This sequence encodes CASSFGQAIQETQYF.

V gene TRBV4-1 combines with J gene TRBJ2-3; maybe TRBD2 (6 bases). The V and J ends lost 8 bases and 1 base respectively, with 13 bases between them. The germline CDR1 and CDR2 sequences are MGHRA and YSYEKL. The CDR3 has 14 amino acids. The DNA for the CDR3 is TGCGCCAGCGCCACTAGCCGGCGCACAGATACGCAGTATTTT. It specifies CASATSRRTDTQYF.

The rearrangement uses TRBV12-5 and TRBJ1-3; D is unresolved. The germline gives CDR1 LGHNT, CDR2 FRNRAP. V lost 1 base to trimming and J lost 2 bases, with 3 bases between them. This CDR3 is built from 13 residues. CDR3 sequence: CASGLGAGNTIYF. The CDR3 bases are TGTGCTAGTGGTTTGGGGGCTGGAAACACCATATATTTT. The whole variable domain, remainder taken from reference TRBV12-5 and TRBJ1-3, is DARVTQTPRHKVTEMGQEVTMRCQPILGHNTVFWYRQTMMQGLELLAYFRNRAPLDDSGMPKDRFSAEMPDATLATLKIQPSEPRDSAVYFCASGLGAGNTIYFGEGSWLTVV.

This chain connects TRBV11-3 to TRBJ2-3, with D maybe TRBD1 (6 bases). There are 14 residues in the CDR3. Germline assignment: CDR1 SGHNT and CDR2 YENEEA. V lost 4 bases, J lost 6 bases, and 14 bases lay in between. The CDR3 bases are TGTGCCAGCAGCTCCCGACAGGCCCGGGATACGCAGTATTTT. Its protein is CASSSRQARDTQYF.

This CDR3 is CASKLAGGEQYF. DNA of the CDR3: TGTGCCAGCAAACTAGCGGGAGGAGAGCAGTACTTC. The rearrangement uses TRBV28 and TRBJ2-7; 12 positions match TRBD2. Germline V CDR1 and CDR2: MDHEN, SYDVKM. The CDR3 covers 12 residues. Germline trimming cut 7 bases from V and 7 bases from J; bases unmatched to any gene: 2.

A word on this clone: This same CDR3 is encoded by further DNA sequences in the sample. The chain carries TRBV30 and TRBJ1-5, with TRBD1 identical over 7 bases. Germline assignment: CDR1 GTSNPN and CDR2 SVGIG (reference sequence). The CDR3 covers 13 residues. The V and J ends lost 5 bases and 1 base, in that order; junction bases with no gene match: 2. CDR3 protein: CAWAGGSNQPQHF. Written as DNA, the CDR3 is TGTGCCTGGGCAGGGGGGAGCAATCAGCCCCAGCATTTT. Full variable domain (missing parts from reference TRBV30 and TRBJ1-5): SQTIHQWPATLVQPVGSPLSLECTVEGTSNPNLYWYRQAAGRGLQLLFYSVGIGQISSEVPQNLSASRPQDRQFILSSKKLLLSDSGFYLCAWAGGSNQPQHFGDGTRLSIL.